This entry describes one TCR beta chain. What it binds is unknown. TCRdb reanalysed the reads using MiXCR and keeps one entry per CDR3 protein. The data contain approximately 730,000 distinct CDR3 sequences, around 32% of them singletons. These data come from a study of T cell repertoires in cytomegalovirus infection. CDR1 and CDR2 from the germline V gene are DFQATT and SNEGSKA (reference sequence). The CDR3 spans 16 residues. V gave up 5 bases and J gave up 4 bases; unmatched junction bases: 12. The receptor was derived from a human donor in good health (CMV status not recorded). Some clones in this sample may be carry-over from other donors' samples. This sequence joins TRBV20-1 and TRBJ2-3; 10 bases align to TRBD2. The sequences come from cultured PBMCs, collected from culture after CMV antigen stimulation. The CDR3 sequence is CSASPLAGVWADTQYF. As DNA, the CDR3 is TGCAGTGCTTCTCCTCTAGCGGGGGTATGGGCAGATACGCAGTATTTT.